This T cell receptor beta chain is from a study of blood T cell repertoires in COVID-19. Germline CDR1 and CDR2: SGHTA and FQGTGA. V lost 1 base to trimming and J lost 2 bases; unmatched junction nucleotides: 11. The CDR3 totals 18 residues. Here immunoSEQ multiplex PCR was the method, and the copy in TCRdb shows in-frame clones only, minus some. The table lists some 99,000 clones, over 70% of them singletons, with approximately 4.3% in the top ten. Material: peripheral blood. The clonotype was recovered from a human donor in a cohort sampled during active or convalescent COVID-19. The V gene is TRBV7-3, the J gene TRBJ2-3, with 8 nucleotides matching TRBD2. The CDR3 sequence: CASSLRAWSGRSTDTQYF. Here the CDR3 DNA reads TGTGCCAGCAGCTTAAGGGCCTGGAGCGGGAGATCCACAGATACGCAGTATTTT.